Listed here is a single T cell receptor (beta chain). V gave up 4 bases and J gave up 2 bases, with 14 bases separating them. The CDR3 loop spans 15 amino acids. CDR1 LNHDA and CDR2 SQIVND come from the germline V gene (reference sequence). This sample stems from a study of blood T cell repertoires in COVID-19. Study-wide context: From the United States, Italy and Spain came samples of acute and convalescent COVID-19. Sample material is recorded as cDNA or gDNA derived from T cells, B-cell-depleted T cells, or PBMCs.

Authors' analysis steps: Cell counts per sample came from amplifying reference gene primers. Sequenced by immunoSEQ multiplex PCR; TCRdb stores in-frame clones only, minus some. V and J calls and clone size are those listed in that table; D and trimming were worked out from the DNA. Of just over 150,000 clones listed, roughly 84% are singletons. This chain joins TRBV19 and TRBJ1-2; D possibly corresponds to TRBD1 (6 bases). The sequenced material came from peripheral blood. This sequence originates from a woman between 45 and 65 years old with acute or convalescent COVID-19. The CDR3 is CASSKPPGVNYGYTF. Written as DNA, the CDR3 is TGTGCCAGTAGTAAGCCCCCAGGGGTAAACTATGGCTACACCTTC.